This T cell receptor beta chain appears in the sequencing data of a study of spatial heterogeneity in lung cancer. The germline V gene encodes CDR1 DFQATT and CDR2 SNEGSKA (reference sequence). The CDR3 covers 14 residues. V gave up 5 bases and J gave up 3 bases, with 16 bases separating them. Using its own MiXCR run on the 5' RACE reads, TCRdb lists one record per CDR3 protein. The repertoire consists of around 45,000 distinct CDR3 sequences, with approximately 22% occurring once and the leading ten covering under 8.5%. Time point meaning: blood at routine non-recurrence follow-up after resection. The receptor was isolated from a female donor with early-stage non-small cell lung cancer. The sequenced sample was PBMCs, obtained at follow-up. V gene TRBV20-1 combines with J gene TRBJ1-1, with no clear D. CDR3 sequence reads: CSAGKGRPYTEAFF. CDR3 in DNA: TGCAGTGCTGGGAAAGGACGGCCTTACACTGAAGCTTTCTTT.